These T cell receptor beta chains were read from a single sample in a study of blood T cell repertoires in COVID-19. Produced via immunoSEQ multiplex PCR; TCRdb's table is partial and in-frame only. The repertoire has 300,000 to 400,000 clones, around 89% of them found once; the top ten carry 3.5% to 4%. Material for sequencing was peripheral blood. Receptor source: a woman aged 50 to 65 with active or convalescent COVID-19. Both conserved end residues are part of each CDR3. D genes are given only for firm matches. Clone sizes are given selectively: once, few, many, or a class where the clone is expanded.

clone size	J gene	D gene	V gene	CDR3 DNA	CDR3 protein
NA	TRBJ1-2	NA	TRBV9	TGTGCCAGCAGCTCAAACTATGGCTACACCTTC	CASSSNYGYTF
NA	TRBJ2-1	NA	TRBV18	TGTGCCAGCTCACCATCGACAGGACTCCGTTCACACAATGAGCAGTTCTTC	CASSPSTGLRSHNEQFF
NA	TRBJ1-6	TRBD1	TRBV5-1	TGCGCCAGCAGAACAGGGGGATCCTATAATTCACCCCTCCACTTT	CASRTGGSYNSPLHF
NA	TRBJ2-7	TRBD2	TRBV28	TGTGCCACCGTCTGGGCGGGAGGTGACGAGCAGTACTTC	CATVWAGGDEQYF
NA	TRBJ2-3	NA	TRBV5-5	TGTGCCAGCAGTGACGGCGGACTCGCTGGCACAGATACGCAGTATTTT	CASSDGGLAGTDTQYF
once	TRBJ2-3	TRBD2	TRBV5-1	TGCGCCAGCAGGGAAGGGACTAGCGGCTTGACAGATACGCAGTATTTT	CASREGTSGLTDTQYF
few	TRBJ1-2	NA	TRBV6-2/TRBV6-3	TGTGCCAGCAGTAACTCCGGAGGGGAGAATAACTATGGCTACACCTTC	CASSNSGGENNYGYTF
NA	TRBJ1-4	NA	TRBV5-1	TGCGCCAGCAGCTTGGGTGCAGGGCTTTTCAATGAAAAACTGTTTTTT	CASSLGAGLFNEKLFF
NA	TRBJ1-2	NA	TRBV7-2	TGTGCCAGCAGCTTATTGTCGGGGTCCGACTATGGCTACACCTTC	CASSLLSGSDYGYTF
NA	TRBJ2-1	NA	TRBV7-3	TGTGCCAGCAGCTTGTCAGGGTCCTACAATGAGCAGTTCTTC	CASSLSGSYNEQFF
NA	TRBJ1-5	NA	TRBV19	TGTGCCAGTAGTTCAGGGCCTTTAATCTATAGCAATCAGCCCCAGCATTTT	CASSSGPLIYSNQPQHF
NA	TRBJ1-4	NA	TRBV30	TGTGCCTGGTCACGGGACACCAATGAAAAACTGTTTTTT	CAWSRDTNEKLFF
NA	TRBJ1-2	TRBD1	TRBV4-1	TGCGCCAGCAGCCTCGGACAGGGGAAGCATGGCTACACCTTC	CASSLGQGKHGYTF
NA	TRBJ1-2	NA	TRBV28	TGTGCCAGCACACAAGGAGCCATCTATGGCTACACCTTC	CASTQGAIYGYTF
NA	TRBJ1-1	TRBD1	TRBV19	TGTGCCAGTAAGACCGGGACAGCAGAAGCTTTCTTT	CASKTGTAEAFF
NA	TRBJ1-1	NA	TRBV4-3	TGCGCCAGCAGCCAAATAGATAACACTGAAGCTTTCTTT	CASSQIDNTEAFF
NA	TRBJ2-6	NA	TRBV4-2	TGTGCCAGCAGCCCCCGGGACTCTGGGGCCAACGTCCTGACTTTC	CASSPRDSGANVLTF
NA	TRBJ2-5	TRBD1	TRBV7-7	TGTGCTAGCAGCTGGGACAGACAAGAGACCCAGTACTTC	CASSWDRQETQYF
NA	TRBJ2-7	TRBD1	TRBV28	TGTGCCAGCAGCGGACAGGGGGCAACCTACGAGCAGTACTTC	CASSGQGATYEQYF
NA	TRBJ2-5	TRBD2	TRBV20-1	TGCAGTGCACTAGCGAGGGAGACCCAGTACTTC	CSALARETQYF
NA	TRBJ2-7	TRBD1	TRBV27	TGTGCCAGCAGTATATCCTGGACAGGGAGCTACGAGCAGTACTTC	CASSISWTGSYEQYF
NA	TRBJ1-2	NA	TRBV7-2	TGTGCCAGCAGCTTTGGGGTACAGGTTAACTATGGCTACACCTTC	CASSFGVQVNYGYTF
NA	TRBJ2-7	TRBD2	TRBV9	TGTGCCAGCAGCGTGGGACTAGCGGCTTCCTACGAGCAGTACTTC	CASSVGLAASYEQYF
NA	TRBJ1-3	NA	TRBV30	TGTGCCTGCAGGGCTTCTGGAAACACCATATATTTT	CACRASGNTIYF
NA	TRBJ2-4	TRBD1	TRBV6-1	TGTGCCAGCAGGGAAGGACAGGGGGCCGCCAAAAACATTCAGTACTTC	CASREGQGAAKNIQYF
NA	TRBJ1-1	NA	TRBV5-1	TGCGCCAGCAGCTCCCCGGGACTGAGACATAGGGACACTGAAGCTTTCTTT	CASSSPGLRHRDTEAFF
NA	TRBJ2-6	TRBD1	TRBV7-3	TGTGCCAGCAGCTTCAACAGGGGGCCCGGGGCCAACGTCCTGACTTTC	CASSFNRGPGANVLTF
NA	TRBJ2-1	NA	TRBV7-2	TGTGCCAGCAGCTCGCGTGAAGTTCATGAGCAGTTCTTC	CASSSREVHEQFF